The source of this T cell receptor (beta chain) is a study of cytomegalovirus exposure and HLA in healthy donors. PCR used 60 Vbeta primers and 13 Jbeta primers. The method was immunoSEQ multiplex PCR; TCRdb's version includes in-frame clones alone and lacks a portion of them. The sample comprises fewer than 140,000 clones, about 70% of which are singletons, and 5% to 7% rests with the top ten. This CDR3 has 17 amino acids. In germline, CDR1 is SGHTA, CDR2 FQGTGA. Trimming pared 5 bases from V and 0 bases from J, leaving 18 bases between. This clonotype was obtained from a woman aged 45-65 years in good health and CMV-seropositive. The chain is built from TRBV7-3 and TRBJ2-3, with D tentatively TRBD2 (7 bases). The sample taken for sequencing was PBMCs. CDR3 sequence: CASSLGGGGLSTDTQYF. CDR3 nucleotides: TGTGCCAGCAGCCTGGGTGGGGGGGGCCTTAGCACAGATACGCAGTATTTT.